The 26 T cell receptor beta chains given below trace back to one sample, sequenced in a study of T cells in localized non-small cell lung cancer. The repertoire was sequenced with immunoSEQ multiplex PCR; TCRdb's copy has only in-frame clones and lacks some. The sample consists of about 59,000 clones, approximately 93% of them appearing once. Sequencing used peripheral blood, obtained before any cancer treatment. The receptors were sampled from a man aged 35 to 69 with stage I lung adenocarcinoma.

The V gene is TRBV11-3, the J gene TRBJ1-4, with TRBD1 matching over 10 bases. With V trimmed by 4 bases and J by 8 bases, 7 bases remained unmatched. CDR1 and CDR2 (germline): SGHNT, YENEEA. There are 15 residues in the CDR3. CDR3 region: CASSSPGTGVEKLFF. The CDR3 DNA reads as TGTGCCAGCAGCTCCCCGGGGACAGGGGTCGAAAAACTGTTTTTT.

CDR3 coding DNA: TGTGCCAGTATGAGGGGGGGACCCTCTGGAAACACCATATATTTT. Encoded protein: CASMRGGPSGNTIYF. This rearrangement joins TRBV19 to TRBJ1-3; TRBD1 is a possible D gene (6 bases). This CDR3 spans 15 amino acids. V was trimmed by 7 bases and J by 0 bases, leaving 13 bases between them. The germline CDR1 and CDR2 sequences are LNHDA and SQIVND (reference sequence). Using reference TRBV19 and TRBJ1-3 for the parts outside the CDR3, the full variable domain is DGGITQSPKYLFRKEGQNVTLSCEQNLNHDAMYWYRQDPGQGLRLIYYSQIVNDFQKGDIAEGYSVSREKKESFPLTVTSAQKNPTAFYLCASMRGGPSGNTIYFGEGSWLTVV.

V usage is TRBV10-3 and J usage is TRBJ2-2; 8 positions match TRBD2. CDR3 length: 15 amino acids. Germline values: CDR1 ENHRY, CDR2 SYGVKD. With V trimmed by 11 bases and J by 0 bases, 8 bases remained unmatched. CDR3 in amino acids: CAAGGGRTNTGELFF. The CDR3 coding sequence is TGTGCCGCCGGGGGGGGAAGGACGAACACCGGGGAGCTGTTTTTT.

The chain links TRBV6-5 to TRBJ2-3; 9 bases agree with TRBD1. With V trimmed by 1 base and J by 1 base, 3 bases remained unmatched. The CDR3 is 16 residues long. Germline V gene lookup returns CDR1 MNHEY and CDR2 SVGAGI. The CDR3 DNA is TGTGCCAGCAGTTACTTAAGGGACAGGGGCACAGATACGCAGTATTTT. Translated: CASSYLRDRGTDTQYF.

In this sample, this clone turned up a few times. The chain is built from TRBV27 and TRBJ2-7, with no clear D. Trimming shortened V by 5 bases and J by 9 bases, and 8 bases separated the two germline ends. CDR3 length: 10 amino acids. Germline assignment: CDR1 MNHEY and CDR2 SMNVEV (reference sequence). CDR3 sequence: CASSTPGQYF. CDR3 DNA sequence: TGTGCCAGCAGTACCCCCGGGCAGTACTTC.

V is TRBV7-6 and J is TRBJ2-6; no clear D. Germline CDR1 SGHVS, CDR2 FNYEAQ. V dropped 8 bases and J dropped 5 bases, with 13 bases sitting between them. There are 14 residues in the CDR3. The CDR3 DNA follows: TGTGCCAGCGCCGCGAGTTCAAGGGCCAACGTCCTGACTTTC. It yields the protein CASAASSRANVLTF.

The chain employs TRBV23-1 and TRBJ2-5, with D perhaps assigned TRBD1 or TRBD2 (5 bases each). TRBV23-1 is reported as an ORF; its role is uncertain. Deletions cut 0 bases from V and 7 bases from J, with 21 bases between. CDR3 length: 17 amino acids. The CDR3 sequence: CASSQSGTGPRYGTQYF. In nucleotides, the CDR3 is TGCGCCAGCAGTCAATCGGGTACGGGACCGCGATACGGGACCCAGTACTTC.

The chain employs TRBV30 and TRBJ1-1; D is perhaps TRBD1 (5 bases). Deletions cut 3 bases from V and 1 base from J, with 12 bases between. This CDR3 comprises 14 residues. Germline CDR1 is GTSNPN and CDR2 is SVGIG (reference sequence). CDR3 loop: CAWSPGTQNTEAFF. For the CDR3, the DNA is TGTGCCTGGAGCCCCGGGACTCAGAACACTGAAGCTTTCTTT.

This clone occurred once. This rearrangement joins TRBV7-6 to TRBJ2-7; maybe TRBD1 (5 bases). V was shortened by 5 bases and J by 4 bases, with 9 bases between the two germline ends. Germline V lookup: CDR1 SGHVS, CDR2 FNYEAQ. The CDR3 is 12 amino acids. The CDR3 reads CASSTTGYEQYF. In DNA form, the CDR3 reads TGTGCCAGCAGCACTACAGGATACGAGCAGTACTTC.

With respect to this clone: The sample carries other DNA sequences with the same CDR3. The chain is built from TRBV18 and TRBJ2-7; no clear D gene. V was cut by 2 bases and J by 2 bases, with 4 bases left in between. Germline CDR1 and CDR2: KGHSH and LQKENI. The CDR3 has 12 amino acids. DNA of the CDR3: TGTGCCAGCTCACCAGGAACCTACGAGCAGTACTTC. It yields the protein CASSPGTYEQYF.

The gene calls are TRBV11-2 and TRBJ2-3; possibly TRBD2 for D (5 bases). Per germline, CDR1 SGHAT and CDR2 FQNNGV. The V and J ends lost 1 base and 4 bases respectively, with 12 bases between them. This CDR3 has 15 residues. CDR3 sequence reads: CASSLGGSAADTQYF. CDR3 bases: TGTGCCAGCAGCTTAGGAGGGAGTGCCGCAGATACGCAGTATTTT.

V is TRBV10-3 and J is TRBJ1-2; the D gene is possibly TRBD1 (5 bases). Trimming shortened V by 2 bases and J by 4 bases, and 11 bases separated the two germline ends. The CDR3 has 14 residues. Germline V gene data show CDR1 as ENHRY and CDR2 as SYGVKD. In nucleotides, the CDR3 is TGTGCCATCAGTGAGGGGGCGCCAGTCTATGGCTACACCTTC. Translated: CAISEGAPVYGYTF.

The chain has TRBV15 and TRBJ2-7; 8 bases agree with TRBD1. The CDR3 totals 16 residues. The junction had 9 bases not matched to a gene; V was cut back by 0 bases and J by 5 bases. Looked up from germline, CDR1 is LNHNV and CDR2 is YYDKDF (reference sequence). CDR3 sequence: CATSRDPGQALDEQYF. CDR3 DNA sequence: TGTGCCACCAGCAGAGATCCGGGACAGGCGCTTGACGAGCAGTACTTC.

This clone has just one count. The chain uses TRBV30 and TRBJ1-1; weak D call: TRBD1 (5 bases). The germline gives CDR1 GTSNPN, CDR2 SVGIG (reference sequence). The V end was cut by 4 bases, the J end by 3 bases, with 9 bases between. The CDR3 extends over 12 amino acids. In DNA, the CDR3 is TGTGCCTGGAACAGGCAACACACTGAAGCTTTCTTT. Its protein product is CAWNRQHTEAFF.

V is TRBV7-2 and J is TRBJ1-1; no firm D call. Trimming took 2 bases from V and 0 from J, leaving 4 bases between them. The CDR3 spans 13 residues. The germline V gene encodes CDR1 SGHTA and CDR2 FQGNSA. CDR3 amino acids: CASSLTMNTEAFF. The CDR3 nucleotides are TGTGCCAGCAGCTTAACCATGAACACTGAAGCTTTCTTT. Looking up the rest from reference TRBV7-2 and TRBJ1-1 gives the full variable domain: GAGVSQSPSNKVTEKGKDVELRCDPISGHTALYWYRQSLGQGLEFLIYFQGNSAPDKSGLPSDRFSAERTGGSVSTLTIQRTQQEDSAVYLCASSLTMNTEAFFGQGTRLTVV.

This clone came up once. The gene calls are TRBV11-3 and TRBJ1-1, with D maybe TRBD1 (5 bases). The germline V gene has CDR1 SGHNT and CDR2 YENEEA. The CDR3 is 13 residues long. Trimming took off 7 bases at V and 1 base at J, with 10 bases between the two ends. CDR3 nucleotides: TGTGCCAGCACCCAGCAGGGGAACACTGAAGCTTTCTTT. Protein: CASTQQGNTEAFF.

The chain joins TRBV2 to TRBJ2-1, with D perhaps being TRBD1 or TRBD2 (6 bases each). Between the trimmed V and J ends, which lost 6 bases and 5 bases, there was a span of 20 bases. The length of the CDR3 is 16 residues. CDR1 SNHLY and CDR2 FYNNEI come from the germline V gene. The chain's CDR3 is CASRGVRGPWDNEQFF. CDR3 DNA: TGTGCCAGCAGGGGGGTACGGGGGCCATGGGACAATGAGCAGTTCTTC. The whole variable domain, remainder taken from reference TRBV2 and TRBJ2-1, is EPEVTQTPSHQVTQMGQEVILRCVPISNHLYFYWYRQILGQKVEFLVSFYNNEISEKSEIFDDQFSVERPDGSNFTLKIRSTKLEDSAMYFCASRGVRGPWDNEQFFGPGTRLTVL.

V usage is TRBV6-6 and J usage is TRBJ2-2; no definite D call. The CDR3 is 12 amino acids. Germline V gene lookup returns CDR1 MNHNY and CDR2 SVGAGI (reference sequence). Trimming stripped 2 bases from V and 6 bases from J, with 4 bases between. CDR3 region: CASSYPPGELFF. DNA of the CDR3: TGTGCCAGCAGTTACCCCCCCGGGGAGCTGTTTTTT.

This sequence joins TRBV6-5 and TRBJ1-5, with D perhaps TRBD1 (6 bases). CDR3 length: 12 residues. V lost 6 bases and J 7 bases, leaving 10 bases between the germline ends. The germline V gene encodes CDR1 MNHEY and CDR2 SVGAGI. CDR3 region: CASRTGGQPQHF. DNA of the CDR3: TGTGCCAGCAGGACAGGTGGCCAGCCCCAGCATTTT.

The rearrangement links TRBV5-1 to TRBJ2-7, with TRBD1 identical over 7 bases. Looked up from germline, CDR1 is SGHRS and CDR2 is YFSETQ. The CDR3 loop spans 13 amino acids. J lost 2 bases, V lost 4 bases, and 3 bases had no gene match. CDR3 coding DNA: TGCGCCAGCAGCGCCGGACAGGCCTACGAGCAGTACTTC. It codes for CASSAGQAYEQYF.

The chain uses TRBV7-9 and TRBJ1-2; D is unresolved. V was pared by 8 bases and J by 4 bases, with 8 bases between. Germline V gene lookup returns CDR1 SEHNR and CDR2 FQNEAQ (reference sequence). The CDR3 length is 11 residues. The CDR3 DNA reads TGTGCCAGCTGGGAAACCTATGGCTACACCTTC. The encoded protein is CASWETYGYTF. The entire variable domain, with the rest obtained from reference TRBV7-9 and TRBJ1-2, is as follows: DTGVSQNPRHKITKRGQNVTFRCDPISEHNRLYWYRQTLGQGPEFLTYFQNEAQLEKSRLLSDRFSAERPKGSFSTLEIQRTEQGDSAMYLCASWETYGYTFGSGTRLTVV.

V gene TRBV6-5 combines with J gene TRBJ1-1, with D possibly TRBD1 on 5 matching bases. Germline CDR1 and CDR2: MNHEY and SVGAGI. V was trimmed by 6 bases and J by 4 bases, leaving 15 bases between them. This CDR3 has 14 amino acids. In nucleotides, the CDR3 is TGTGCCAGCAGGGGGCAGGAACGGAGCACTGAAGCTTTCTTT. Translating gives CASRGQERSTEAFF.

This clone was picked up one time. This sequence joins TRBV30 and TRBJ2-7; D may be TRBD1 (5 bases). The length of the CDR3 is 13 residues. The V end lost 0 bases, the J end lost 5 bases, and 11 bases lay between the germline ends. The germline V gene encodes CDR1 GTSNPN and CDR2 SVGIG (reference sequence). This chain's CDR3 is CAWSVQVKDEQYF. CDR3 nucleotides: TGTGCCTGGAGTGTACAGGTAAAAGACGAGCAGTACTTC.

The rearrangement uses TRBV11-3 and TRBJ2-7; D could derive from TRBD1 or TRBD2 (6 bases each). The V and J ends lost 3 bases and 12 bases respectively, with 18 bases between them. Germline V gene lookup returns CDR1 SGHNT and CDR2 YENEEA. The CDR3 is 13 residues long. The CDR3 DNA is TGTGCCAGCAGCTTTACCGGGGGCTTGGGGTGGTACTTC. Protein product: CASSFTGGLGWYF.

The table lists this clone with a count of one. The CDR3 reads CASSWALAPSTDTQYF. The CDR3 DNA follows: TGCGCCAGCAGCTGGGCCCTAGCACCTAGCACAGATACGCAGTATTTT. The chain recombines TRBV5-1 with TRBJ2-3; D may be TRBD2 (5 bases). CDR3 length: 16 residues. Trimming stripped 3 bases from V and 0 bases from J, with 14 bases between. Germline V gene sequence: CDR1 SGHRS, CDR2 YFSETQ.

CDR3 DNA sequence: TGTGCCACCGTGACCGGGGCTAATGAGCAGTTCTTC. Protein: CATVTGANEQFF. The chain carries TRBV11-2 and TRBJ2-1, with D possibly being TRBD1 or TRBD2 (5 bases each). The CDR3 extends over 12 amino acids. Per the germline V gene, CDR1 is SGHAT and CDR2 is FQNNGV. V lost 10 bases to trimming and J lost 7 bases, with 14 bases between them.